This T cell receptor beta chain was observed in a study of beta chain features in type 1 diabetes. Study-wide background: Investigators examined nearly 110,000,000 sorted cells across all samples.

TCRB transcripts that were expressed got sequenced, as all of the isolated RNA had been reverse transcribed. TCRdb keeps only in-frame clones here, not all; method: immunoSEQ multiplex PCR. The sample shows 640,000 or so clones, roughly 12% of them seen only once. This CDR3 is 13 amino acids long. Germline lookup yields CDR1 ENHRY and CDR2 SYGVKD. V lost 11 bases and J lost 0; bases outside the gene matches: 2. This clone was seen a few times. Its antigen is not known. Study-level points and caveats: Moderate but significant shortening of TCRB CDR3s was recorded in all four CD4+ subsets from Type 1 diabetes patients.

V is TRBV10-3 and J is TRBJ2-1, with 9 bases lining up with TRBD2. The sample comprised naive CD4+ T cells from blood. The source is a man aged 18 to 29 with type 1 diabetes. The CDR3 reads CAVSGSSYNEQFF. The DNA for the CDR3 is TGTGCCGTTAGCGGGAGCTCCTACAATGAGCAGTTCTTC.